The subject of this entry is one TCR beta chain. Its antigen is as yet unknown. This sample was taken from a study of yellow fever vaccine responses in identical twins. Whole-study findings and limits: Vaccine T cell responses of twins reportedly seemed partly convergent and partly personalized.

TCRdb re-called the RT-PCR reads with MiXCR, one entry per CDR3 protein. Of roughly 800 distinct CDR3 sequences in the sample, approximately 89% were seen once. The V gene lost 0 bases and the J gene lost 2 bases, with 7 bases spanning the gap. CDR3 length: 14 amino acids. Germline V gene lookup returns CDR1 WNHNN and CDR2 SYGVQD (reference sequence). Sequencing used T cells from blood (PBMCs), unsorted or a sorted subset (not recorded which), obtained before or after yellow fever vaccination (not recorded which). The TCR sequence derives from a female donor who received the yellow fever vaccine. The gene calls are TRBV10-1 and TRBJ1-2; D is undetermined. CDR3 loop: CASSESAGNYGYTF. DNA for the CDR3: TGCGCCAGCAGTGAGTCGGCGGGAAACTATGGCTACACCTTC.